This TCR beta chain is drawn from a study of blood T cells in healthy people across ages. Regarding the study as a whole: Researchers said unsorted PBMCs prevented a conclusive naive versus antigen-experienced comparison.

The CDR3 runs 16 residues. Trimming took 5 bases from V and 1 from J; bases not matched to a gene: 8. Germline V gene sequence: CDR1 DFQATT, CDR2 SNEGSKA (reference sequence). They isolated at least 6.5 million PBMCs from each sample. A second PCR, run for roughly 7 to 11 cycles, used a sample-barcoded 5' primer plus a J-beta primer mix. TCRdb itself ran the 5' RACE reads through MiXCR, one entry per CDR3 protein. Among hundreds of thousands of distinct CDR3 sequences listed, under 25% were seen once. This clonotype was seen more than once but under ten times. Its antigen remains unknown. The source of this sequence is a man between 65 and 85 years old in good health. V and J are TRBV20-1 and TRBJ2-3, with 11 bases identical to TRBD2. Sequencing was carried out using blood. The CDR3: CSARKSTSGGTDTQYF. CDR3 nucleotide sequence: TGCAGTGCTCGAAAATCGACTAGCGGGGGCACAGATACGCAGTATTTT.